Presented here are 13 T cell receptor beta chains from one specimen sequenced in a study of OX40 agonist ivuxolimab in advanced cancers. Repertoires were generated with immunoSEQ multiplex PCR, while TCRdb's copy carries only in-frame clones and drops some. The sample contains tens of thousands of clones, approximately 84% of which appear only once. The sample in question was CD4+ or CD8+ T cells sorted from blood, obtained in a trial of the OX40 agonist ivuxolimab. The source is an adult with an advanced solid tumor such as melanoma, head and neck, liver or kidney cancer.

The chain is built from TRBV27 and TRBJ2-3, with TRBD2 matching 9 bases. V was pared by 5 bases and J by 5 bases, with 14 bases of the junction left unmatched. Germline CDR1 and CDR2: MNHEY and SMNVEV (reference sequence). The CDR3 is made up of 17 amino acids. CDR3 sequence (DNA): TGTGCCAGCAGTCCGCTATTCAAGCGGGAGGCGCAAGATACGCAGTATTTT. This gives the protein CASSPLFKREAQDTQYF.

This clone was observed a few times. V usage is TRBV28 and J usage is TRBJ1-1; no reliable D call. The CDR3 runs to 16 residues. Germline values: CDR1 MDHEN, CDR2 SYDVKM. The V and J ends lost 5 bases and 5 bases respectively, with 21 bases between them. The CDR3 coding sequence is TGTGCCAGCAGTCCAAATAGTCTTGGGGTTTGGACTGAAGCTTTCTTT. This codes for CASSPNSLGVWTEAFF.

This chain uses TRBV5-6 with TRBJ2-3, with D maybe TRBD1 (5 bases). The germline V and J ends were trimmed by 7 bases and 3 bases, with 18 bases remaining between them. Germline V CDR1 and CDR2: SGHDT, YYEEEE. The CDR3 sequence is 15 residues long. The CDR3 DNA sequence: TGTGCCAGCCTCTTCCAGGGCCTGGGGACAGATACGCAGTATTTT. Its translation is CASLFQGLGTDTQYF.

J is TRBJ2-1 and V is TRBV7-2; 8 nucleotides align to TRBD2. There are 18 residues in the CDR3. CDR1 is SGHTA, CDR2 FQGNSA, per germline. The V gene end was trimmed by 1 base and the J gene end by 0 bases; junction bases not matched to a gene: 8. Here the CDR3 reads CASSLGLAGMSSYNEQFF. The CDR3, as DNA: TGTGCCAGCAGCTTAGGGCTAGCGGGCATGAGCTCCTACAATGAGCAGTTCTTC.

The rearrangement joins TRBV5-5 to TRBJ2-2; D ambiguous. Germline CDR1 is SGHKS and CDR2 is YYEKEE (reference sequence). V lost 4 bases to trimming and J lost 1 base, with 8 bases between them. The CDR3 totals 14 residues. The CDR3 here is CASSQMGNTGELFF. The CDR3 DNA reads as TGTGCCAGCAGCCAGATGGGGAACACCGGGGAGCTGTTTTTT.

The chain carries TRBV9 and TRBJ2-6; D is perhaps TRBD2 (7 bases). Trimming cost V 3 bases and J 4 bases, with 14 bases left between them. The germline V gene encodes CDR1 SGDLS and CDR2 YYNGEE. The CDR3 consists of 16 residues. CDR3 protein: CASSESGGPGANVLTF. As DNA, the CDR3 is TGTGCCAGCAGCGAATCCGGGGGGCCAGGGGCCAACGTCCTGACTTTC. Full variable domain (missing parts from reference TRBV9 and TRBJ2-6): DSGVTQTPKHLITATGQRVTLRCSPRSGDLSVYWYQQSLDQGLQFLIQYYNGEERAKGNILERFSAQQFPDLHSELNLSSLELGDSALYFCASSESGGPGANVLTFGAGSRLTVL.

The chain couples TRBV6-5 to TRBJ2-1; D tentatively fits TRBD1 or TRBD2 (5 bases each). With 2 bases removed from V and 6 bases from J, the gap between germline ends came to 11 bases. This CDR3 is 14 amino acids long. The germline gives CDR1 MNHEY, CDR2 SVGAGI. CDR3: CASSYPGPTNEQFF. In DNA, the CDR3 is TGTGCCAGCAGTTACCCGGGACCCACCAATGAGCAGTTCTTC.

This chain uses TRBV19 with TRBJ2-5; D is unclear. This CDR3 region has 13 residues. With 5 bases removed from V and 5 bases from J, the gap between germline ends came to 12 bases. Germline CDR1 reads LNHDA; CDR2 reads SQIVND (reference sequence). CDR3 DNA sequence: TGTGCCAGTAGTGTTCTTCTGAGGGAGACCCAGTACTTC. Translated, it gives CASSVLLRETQYF.

V is TRBV11-3 and J is TRBJ2-1; TRBD2 agrees at 10 bases. CDR1 is SGHNT and CDR2 is YENEEA in the germline V gene. The CDR3 is 15 residues long. V was clipped by 2 bases and J by 4 bases; unmatched bases: 2. The CDR3 loop reads CASSLLAGEYNEQFF. CDR3 coding DNA: TGTGCCAGCAGCTTACTAGCGGGGGAGTACAATGAGCAGTTCTTC.

This clone was seen a single time. The genes are TRBV28 and TRBJ2-1, with TRBD2 matching 13 bases. The J segment lost 8 bases and the V segment lost 7 bases, leaving 5 bases of the junction unmatched. Germline CDR1 and CDR2: MDHEN and SYDVKM. The CDR3 is made up of 14 amino acids. The CDR3 region is CASTTSGRRDEQFF. In DNA, the CDR3 is TGTGCCAGCACGACTAGCGGGAGGAGGGATGAGCAGTTCTTC. Full variable domain (outside the CDR3, taken from reference TRBV28 and TRBJ2-1): DVKVTQSSRYLVKRTGEKVFLECVQDMDHENMFWYRQDPGLGLRLIYFSYDVKMKEKGDIPEGYSVSREKKERFSLILESASTNQTSMYLCASTTSGRRDEQFFGPGTRLTVL.

This chain uses TRBV7-9 with TRBJ1-3, with TRBD1 as a possible D gene (5 bases). The CDR3 extends over 16 amino acids. Trimming shortened V by 5 bases and J by 2 bases, and 16 bases separated the two germline ends. Germline V gene sequence: CDR1 SEHNR, CDR2 FQNEAQ (reference sequence). The CDR3 here is CASSPMVGTTGNTIYF. CDR3 sequence (DNA): TGTGCCAGCAGCCCCATGGTCGGGACTACTGGAAACACCATATATTTT.

V usage is TRBV9 and J usage is TRBJ2-7; the D call may be TRBD1 or TRBD2 (5 bases each). There are 12 residues in the CDR3. The germline CDR1 and CDR2 sequences are SGDLS and YYNGEE. Trimming left V 7 bases short and J 2 bases short, with 10 bases between. The CDR3 sequence is CASGRDPYEQYF. The CDR3 DNA sequence: TGTGCCAGCGGTAGGGACCCCTACGAGCAGTACTTC.

This chain connects TRBV6-1 to TRBJ1-3; TRBD1 is a possible D gene (6 bases). Germline CDR1 and CDR2: MNHNS and SASEGT. With 3 bases removed from V and 4 bases from J, the gap between germline ends came to 10 bases. The CDR3 loop spans 14 amino acids. CDR3 sequence reads: CASSDRGKGNTIYF. Here the CDR3 DNA reads TGTGCCAGCAGTGACAGGGGTAAAGGAAACACCATATATTTT.